The next 6 T cell receptor beta chains were all read from a single sample in a study of regulatory T cells in long-lasting Graves disease (dated by TCRdb to the early 2020s). What this sample's time point label stands for: newly diagnosed GD, antithyroid drugs for less than 3 months. For both TCR sequencing and RNA sequencing, RNA was extracted from PBMCs using TRIzol. The library was obtained by multiplex PCR. TCRdb lists the instrument as Illumina HiSeq 4000. TCR beta libraries were built with iRepertoire HTBI primers and Arm-PCR amplification of CDR3 regions. TCRdb took the public reads, trimmed them with fastp at Q25, ran MiXCR for clone calling and kept in-frame beta chains. Duplicate CDR3 protein sequences are folded into a single record with the most common DNA and genes. This sample comprises around 500,000 distinct CDR3 sequences, roughly 12% of them detected only once. Roughly a tenth of the sample lies in the top ten.

The same data also went into a second study, on T cells in Graves' hyperthyroidism and ophthalmopathy.

The specimen was peripheral blood mononuclear cells (PBMCs), collected at new diagnosis, from a patient treated with antithyroid drugs. These receptors were collected from a man aged 30 to 39 with Graves disease. Donor details come from another sample of the same person, matched by shared clones.

This clonotype was seen ten or more times. CDR3 amino acids: CASRVTDTQYF. CDR3 nucleotide sequence: TGTGCCAGCAGGGTGACAGATACGCAGTATTTT. The chain uses TRBV12-3 or TRBV12-4 and TRBJ2-3; no reliable D call. The length of the CDR3 is 11 residues. Trimming took off 6 bases at V and 3 bases at J, with 4 bases between the two ends.

This chain connects TRBV28 to TRBJ2-4, with a tentative D call TRBD2 (6 bases). Germline values: CDR1 MDHEN, CDR2 SYDVKM. The V end lost 5 bases, the J end lost 1 base, and 9 bases lay between the germline ends. The CDR3 is 14 amino acids. The CDR3 protein is CASSRERAKNIQYF. The CDR3 DNA reads TGTGCCAGCAGTCGGGAGAGGGCCAAAAACATTCAGTACTTC.

This clonotype was detected many times. The rearrangement uses TRBV13 and TRBJ2-4, with TRBD1 matching over 9 bases. With 5 bases clipped from V and 4 bases from J, the junction kept 6 bases outside the gene matches. CDR1 and CDR2 (germline): PRHDT, FYEKMQ (reference sequence). The CDR3 consists of 15 residues. CDR3 region: CASSATGGPKNIQYF. In DNA, the CDR3 is TGTGCCAGCAGCGCGACAGGGGGGCCGAAAAACATTCAGTACTTC. Variable domain in full (rest from reference TRBV13 and TRBJ2-4): AAGVIQSPRHLIKEKRETATLKCYPIPRHDTVYWYQQGPGQDPQFLISFYEKMQSDKGSIPDRFSAQQFSDYHSELNMSSLELGDSALYFCASSATGGPKNIQYFGAGTRLSVL.

In this sample, this clonotype turned up many times. The chain couples TRBV28 to TRBJ2-7, with 12 bases aligning to TRBD1. With V trimmed by 5 bases and J by 7 bases, 9 bases remained unmatched. The length of the CDR3 is 15 residues. Looked up from germline, CDR1 is MDHEN and CDR2 is SYDVKM. CDR3 nucleotides: TGTGCCAGCAGTACCCCCGGGACAGGGGGCCGGGAGCAGTACTTC. This encodes CASSTPGTGGREQYF. The full variable domain, its missing parts supplied by reference TRBV28 and TRBJ2-7, is DVKVTQSSRYLVKRTGEKVFLECVQDMDHENMFWYRQDPGLGLRLIYFSYDVKMKEKGDIPEGYSVSREKKERFSLILESASTNQTSMYLCASSTPGTGGREQYFGPGTRLTVT.

This clonotype was counted at least ten times. The J gene is TRBJ2-7, the V gene TRBV7-9; no clear D. Germline CDR1 SEHNR, CDR2 FQNEAQ (reference sequence). The germline V and J ends were trimmed by 1 base and 3 bases, with 16 bases remaining between them. This CDR3 region has 16 residues. CDR3 nucleotide sequence: TGTGCCAGCAGCTTAGTCGGGCCTACAAGGGTCTACGAGCAGTACTTC. As protein: CASSLVGPTRVYEQYF.

The chain is built from TRBV19 and TRBJ2-5; TRBD2 agrees at 7 bases. V lost 0 bases, J lost 0 bases, and 7 bases stayed unmatched. The CDR3 totals 17 residues. The germline V gene encodes CDR1 LNHDA and CDR2 SQIVND (reference sequence). The CDR3 DNA reads as TGTGCCAGTAGTATAGATTGGCAGCGGGGAAACCAAGAGACCCAGTACTTC. This sequence encodes CASSIDWQRGNQETQYF.